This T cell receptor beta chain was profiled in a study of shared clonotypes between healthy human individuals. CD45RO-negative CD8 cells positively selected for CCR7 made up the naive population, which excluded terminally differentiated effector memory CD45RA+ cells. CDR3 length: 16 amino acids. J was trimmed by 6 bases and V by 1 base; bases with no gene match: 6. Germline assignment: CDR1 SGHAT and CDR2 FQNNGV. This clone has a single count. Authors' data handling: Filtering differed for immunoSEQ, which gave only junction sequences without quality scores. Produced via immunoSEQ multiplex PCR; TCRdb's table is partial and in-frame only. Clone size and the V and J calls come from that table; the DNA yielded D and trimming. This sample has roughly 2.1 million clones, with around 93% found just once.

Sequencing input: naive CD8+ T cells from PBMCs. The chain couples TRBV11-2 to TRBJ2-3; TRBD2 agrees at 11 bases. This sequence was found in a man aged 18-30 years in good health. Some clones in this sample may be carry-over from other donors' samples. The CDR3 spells CASSLGLAGGFDTQYF. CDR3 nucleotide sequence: TGTGCCAGCAGCTTAGGCCTAGCGGGAGGTTTCGATACGCAGTATTTT.